This T cell receptor beta chain derives from a study of radiotherapy plus CTLA-4 blockade in lung cancer (dated by TCRdb to the late 2010s). General notes on the study: Objective responses occurred in roughly 19% of enrolled patients, and approximately 34% achieved disease control.

Only a few counts were recorded for this clone. The antigen it recognizes is unknown. One base away there is no much larger clone; base qualities are not given. Other nucleotide sequences from this sample produce the same CDR3. The investigation overall reported the following: The strongest predictors of response, as reported, were early dynamic changes in blood T cell clones along with a rise in serum interferon-beta after radiation. TCR clones derived from tumors expanded in peripheral blood after treatment with radiotherapy and ipilimumab.

The method was the immunoSEQ multiplex PCR assay. This is the immuneACCESS table as TCRdb keeps it, with only in-frame sequences that have V and J called. A part of the clones is gone; compared with another copy, unresolved V genes explain less than half, and the rest is unexplained. The sample records around 63,000 clones, roughly four fifths of which are singletons. About a sixth of the sample comes from the top ten. Focal radiation therapy combined with CTLA-4 blockade (ipilimumab) was tested in patients with chemo-refractory metastatic non-small-cell lung cancer. There are 15 amino acids in the CDR3, from cysteine to phenylalanine inclusive. The only DNA kept is the CDR3, 45 bases in frame from the first base. The V end loses 3 bases and the J end loses 0 bases, and a stretch of 9 bases separates them. In the germline V gene, CDR1 corresponds to LGHNA and CDR2 to YNFKEQ.

The origin of this receptor is a human donor with non-small cell lung cancer whose response to radiotherapy plus ipilimumab could not be evaluated. Some clones in this sample may be carry-over from other donors' samples. The rearranged chain carries TRBV4-2 and TRBJ2-4; there is no confident call for the D gene. Sequenced material: peripheral blood, taken from a patient treated with radiotherapy plus ipilimumab. The sequenced DNA is TGTGCCAGCAGCCAGCGTGGTCTAGCCAAAAACATTCAGTACTTC. It translates to CASSQRGLAKNIQYF.